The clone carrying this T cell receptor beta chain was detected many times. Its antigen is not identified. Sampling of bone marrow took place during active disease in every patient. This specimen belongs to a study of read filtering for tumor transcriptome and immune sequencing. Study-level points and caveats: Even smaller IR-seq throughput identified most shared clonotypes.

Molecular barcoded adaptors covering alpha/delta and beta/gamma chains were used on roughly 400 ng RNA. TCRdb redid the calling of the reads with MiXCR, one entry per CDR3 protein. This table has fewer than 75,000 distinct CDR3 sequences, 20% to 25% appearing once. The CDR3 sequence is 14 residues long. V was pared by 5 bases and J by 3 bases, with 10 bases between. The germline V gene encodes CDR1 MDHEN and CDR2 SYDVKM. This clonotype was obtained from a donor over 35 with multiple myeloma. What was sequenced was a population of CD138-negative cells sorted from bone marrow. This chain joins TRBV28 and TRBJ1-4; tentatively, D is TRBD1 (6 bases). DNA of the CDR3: TGTGCCAGCAGTACCGGGGGGCCTAATGAAAAACTGTTTTTT. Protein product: CASSTGGPNEKLFF.